This T cell receptor beta chain was retrieved from a study of tumor and adjacent non-tumor tissue in lung cancer. Findings of the study overall: Higher tumor TCR diversity was associated with shorter survival. Top 100 clones took a larger repertoire share in normal lung.

No cell sorting was done before RNA was extracted from the tissue. A modified ARM-PCR protocol with three rounds of nested PCR amplified TCRbeta. TCRdb re-analysed the multiplex PCR reads in MiXCR, keeping a single row per CDR3 protein. The sample records about 85,000 distinct CDR3 sequences, more than 60% being singletons. This clonotype was seen a single time. Its cognate antigen is unknown. At one end the junction does not follow the germline gene, possibly because of a read error. The CDR3 has 22 amino acids. The V gene's germline CDR1 is MGHRA and CDR2 YSYEKL. The sample taken for sequencing was lung tumor tissue. This sequence joins TRBV4-1 and TRBJ2-6, with 7 bases identical to TRBD1. This receptor was obtained from a man in his 70s with non-small cell lung cancer. The CDR3 loop is CAGSQDLYGPGTDNSGANVLTF. CDR3 DNA sequence: TGCGCCGGCAGCCAAGATCTATATGGACCCGGGACAGATAACTCTGGGGCCAACGTCCTGACGTTC.